A selection of T cell receptor beta chains follows, all from one sample in a study of beta chain features in type 1 diabetes. The assay was immunoSEQ multiplex PCR, and TCRdb's table has in-frame clones only and misses some. The data show 630,000 or so clones, with roughly 13% seen just once and around 0.04% held by the top ten. What was sequenced was naive CD4+ T cells from blood. These receptors all come from a man in his late teens or twenties with type 1 diabetes. Each CDR3 is given without its conserved first and last residue. Each record gives: V gene, J gene, CDR3 protein.

V gene: TRBV13; J gene: TRBJ1-2; CDR3 protein: ASSPGAYGYT
V gene: TRBV6-5; J gene: TRBJ2-7; CDR3 protein: ATGLGAYEQY
V gene: TRBV7-2; J gene: TRBJ1-4; CDR3 protein: ASRQGTNEKLF
V gene: TRBV18; J gene: TRBJ2-3; CDR3 protein: ASSPRQGAADTQY
V gene: TRBV30; J gene: TRBJ2-7; CDR3 protein: AWSPRTPTTYEQY
V gene: TRBV29-1; J gene: TRBJ2-7; CDR3 protein: SVGGQGAFYEQY
V gene: TRBV30; J gene: TRBJ2-1; CDR3 protein: AWSLSGRAYNEQF
V gene: TRBV30; J gene: TRBJ2-1; CDR3 protein: ASTGYAGTSGRSEQF
V gene: TRBV7-9; J gene: TRBJ2-7; CDR3 protein: ASSLETGEVV
V gene: TRBV4-2; J gene: TRBJ1-6; CDR3 protein: ASSLRDRGPGSPLH
V gene: TRBV7-9; J gene: TRBJ2-6; CDR3 protein: ASSPLGPLGANVLT
V gene: TRBV18; J gene: TRBJ2-1; CDR3 protein: ASSPTPGTYNEQF
V gene: TRBV5-1; J gene: TRBJ1-5; CDR3 protein: ASSLGQGDQPQH
V gene: TRBV9; J gene: TRBJ2-2; CDR3 protein: ASSVGPSTGELF
V gene: TRBV29-1; J gene: TRBJ2-3; CDR3 protein: SVSSGSSTDTQY
V gene: TRBV18; J gene: TRBJ1-5; CDR3 protein: ASSPGVRDQPQH
V gene: TRBV10-1; J gene: TRBJ2-7; CDR3 protein: ASSERSEQY
V gene: TRBV18; J gene: TRBJ2-2; CDR3 protein: ASSPRLADTGELF
V gene: TRBV6-1; J gene: TRBJ2-7; CDR3 protein: AIQGFHEQY
V gene: TRBV18; J gene: TRBJ2-3; CDR3 protein: ASSPSRATDTQY
V gene: TRBV7-8; J gene: TRBJ2-2; CDR3 protein: ASIILGVTGELF
V gene: TRBV5-6; J gene: TRBJ2-7; CDR3 protein: ASSHQVHEQY
V gene: TRBV18; J gene: TRBJ1-4; CDR3 protein: ASSLQGTNEKLF
V gene: TRBV2; J gene: TRBJ1-2; CDR3 protein: ASSNRDRVGGKSGYT
V gene: TRBV29-1; J gene: TRBJ1-1; CDR3 protein: SVGTGLNTEAF
V gene: TRBV6-1; J gene: TRBJ1-2; CDR3 protein: ASSGTITYYGYT
V gene: TRBV28; J gene: TRBJ2-7; CDR3 protein: ASSLFYEQY
V gene: TRBV2; J gene: TRBJ2-3; CDR3 protein: ASSEADTQY
V gene: TRBV28; J gene: TRBJ1-6; CDR3 protein: ASSYNISPLH
V gene: TRBV4-2; J gene: TRBJ2-3; CDR3 protein: ASSQPGVPDTQY
V gene: TRBV7-3; J gene: TRBJ1-1; CDR3 protein: ASSLHMNTEAF